Each of the 31 T cell receptor beta chains below was sequenced from the same sample in a study of T cell clonality in common variable immunodeficiency. Repertoires were generated with immunoSEQ multiplex PCR, while TCRdb's copy carries only in-frame clones and drops some. The sample has some 53,000 clones, none seen only once. What was sequenced was peripheral blood mononuclear cells. These receptor sequences come from a person aged 18 to 69 in good health.

This clone was picked up many times. The CDR3 end falls 3 residues outside the read, so it is completed with the germline J gene. The chain recombines TRBV20-1 with TRBJ2-7; no firm D call. Trimming shortened V by 4 bases and J by 4 bases, and 14 bases separated the two germline ends. This CDR3 has 13 amino acids. Germline V gene sequence: CDR1 DFQATT, CDR2 SNEGSKA (reference sequence). The CDR3 DNA, read in part, is TGCAGTGCTAAAATGCTAGGATCATACGAG. This sequence encodes CSAKMLGSYE. The CDR3 in full is CSAKMLGSYEQYF.

At least ten counts were recorded for this clone. Read data end 3 residues before the CDR3 end; the end is taken from the germline J gene. The V call is TRBV5-4, the J call TRBJ2-5, with TRBD1 identical over 9 bases. Looked up from germline, CDR1 is SGHNT and CDR2 is YYREEE (reference sequence). The J segment lost 5 bases and the V segment lost 2 bases, leaving 4 bases of the junction unmatched. The CDR3 covers 14 residues. This chain's CDR3 is CASSLNRGLETQYF. The DNA read from the CDR3 is TGTGCCAGCAGCTTAAACAGGGGGCTCGAGACC.

This clone was seen at least ten times. The read is 3 residues too short to cover the CDR3 end, so that end is filled in from the germline J gene. The rearrangement joins TRBV20-1 to TRBJ1-5; D might be TRBD1 (6 bases). The CDR3 has 14 amino acids. Trimming shortened V by 3 bases and J by 3 bases, and 12 bases separated the two germline ends. Germline assignment: CDR1 DFQATT and CDR2 SNEGSKA (reference sequence). The CDR3 loop reads CSASGGSFNQPQHF. The DNA read from the CDR3 is TGCAGTGCTAGTGGGGGCTCCTTCAATCAGCCC.

This clone was observed at least ten times. Coverage ceases 3 residues before the CDR3 finishes, and the germline J gene fills in the end. The gene calls are TRBV7-6 and TRBJ2-5; 7 bases map to TRBD2. Germline assignment: CDR1 SGHVS and CDR2 FNYEAQ. V lost 5 bases and J lost 4; bases outside the gene matches: 19. CDR3 length: 18 amino acids. The CDR3 DNA, read in part, is TGTGCCAGCAGCCTCGTCGAAGCTAGCGGAAAGAAGGGAGAGACC. This gives the protein CASSLVEASGKKGET. The CDR3, in full, reads CASSLVEASGKKGETQYF.

This clone has ten or more counts. The read terminates 3 residues ahead of where the CDR3 ends, so the germline J gene completes it. The rearrangement uses TRBV20-1 and TRBJ1-3; 11 nucleotides match TRBD1. The CDR3 extends over 15 amino acids. The germline CDR1 and CDR2 sequences are DFQATT and SNEGSKA (reference sequence). With V trimmed by 6 bases and J by 4 bases, 8 bases remained unmatched. The sequenced CDR3 bases are TGCAGTGCCCTAGGACAGGGGGCCTCCGGAAACACC. Amino acid sequence: CSALGQGASGNT. The entire CDR3 protein reads CSALGQGASGNTIYF.

Note on this clone: The CDR3 end is not reached by the read, which stops 3 residues before it; the germline J gene fills it in. This chain joins TRBV7-9 and TRBJ1-2, with 9 bases that match TRBD1. Germline loops: CDR1 SEHNR, CDR2 FQNEAQ (reference sequence). Trimming cost V 5 bases and J 7 bases; bases outside gene matches: 5. This CDR3 spans 13 amino acids. The CDR3 here is CASSVQGAGGYTF. The DNA read from the CDR3 is TGTGCCAGCAGCGTACAGGGGGCCGGTGGC.

The CDR3 DNA, read in part, is TGTGCCATCAGCCCCAGGACTAGCGGAAACTACGAG. Its translation: CAISPRTSGNYE. The whole CDR3 reads CAISPRTSGNYEQYF. The chain joins TRBV10-3 to TRBJ2-7; 10 bases agree with TRBD2. The read comes to an end 3 residues before the CDR3 does, leaving the germline J gene to fill in the end. Trimming took 6 bases from V and 3 from J; bases not matched to a gene: 8. Per the germline V gene, CDR1 is ENHRY and CDR2 is SYGVKD. The CDR3 runs to 15 residues.

This clone was observed at least ten times. Sequencing ends 3 residues short of the CDR3 end; the germline J gene provides the rest. This chain connects TRBV6-2 or TRBV6-3 to TRBJ2-5, with 7 bases fitting TRBD2. The germline V gene has CDR1 MNHEY and CDR2 SVGEGT. J lost 1 base, V lost 7 bases, and 6 bases had no gene match. The CDR3 totals 14 residues. Incomplete CDR3 DNA: TGTGCCAGCACCCTGGCGGGGGTCCAAGAGACC. This encodes CASTLAGVQET. The whole CDR3 reads CASTLAGVQETQYF.

This clone was recorded many times. The DNA ends 3 residues before the CDR3 does, and the rest of the CDR3 is filled in from the germline J gene. The V call is TRBV6-2 or TRBV6-3, the J call TRBJ2-7; the match to TRBD1 covers 7 bases. Germline V CDR1 and CDR2: MNHEY, SVGEGT. The J segment lost 2 bases and the V segment lost 5 bases, leaving 9 bases of the junction unmatched. The CDR3 loop spans 15 amino acids. The CDR3 DNA, read in part, is TGTGCCAGCAGTCACCCGCCGGACAGGACCTACGAG. Translation: CASSHPPDRTYE. The whole CDR3 protein reads CASSHPPDRTYEQYF.

Concerning this clone: The CDR3 goes on 3 residues after the read ends, and that part is filled in from the germline J gene. The chain couples TRBV18 to TRBJ2-3; a weak D match, TRBD1 (6 bases). The V gene's germline CDR1 is KGHSH and CDR2 LQKENI. The CDR3 totals 14 residues. Partial CDR3 DNA: TGTGCCAGCTCACCCCTGACAGGTGGAGAGACG. Its protein is CASSPLTGGET. The whole CDR3 sequence is CASSPLTGGETQYF. The complete variable domain, with remaining parts taken from reference TRBV18 and TRBJ2-3, reads NAGVMQNPRHLVRRRGQEARLRCSPMKGHSHVYWYRQLPEEGLKFMVYLQKENIIDESGMPKERFSAEFPKEGPSILRIQQVVRGDSAAYFCASSPLTGGETQYFGPGTRLTVL.

This clone was picked up many times. The sequence runs out 3 residues before the end of the CDR3; the remainder is reconstructed from the germline J gene. This chain uses TRBV2 with TRBJ2-2; 7 nucleotides match TRBD2. The V gene end was trimmed by 7 bases and the J gene end by 1 base; junction bases not matched to a gene: 6. The V gene's germline CDR1 is SNHLY and CDR2 FYNNEI. This CDR3 has 15 amino acids. The DNA read from the CDR3 is TGTGCCAGCAAAGGCGGGAGCGTGAACACCGGGGAG. Its protein is CASKGGSVNTGE. The entire CDR3 sequence reads CASKGGSVNTGELFF.

This clone was seen repeatedly, ten times or more. With the read ending 3 residues before the CDR3 end, the germline J gene is used to fill in that end. The genes are TRBV7-8 and TRBJ2-1, with 8 bases matching TRBD2. The germline CDR1 and CDR2 sequences are SGHVS and FQNEAQ. The CDR3 spans 15 residues. V shed 6 bases, J shed 3 bases, and the junction held 7 bases outside the gene matches. Here the CDR3 reads CASSPSGRLYNEQFF. Incomplete CDR3 DNA: TGTGCCAGCAGTCCGAGCGGGAGACTCTACAATGAG.

The sample holds many counts of this clone. The read falls 3 residues short of the CDR3 end, and the missing part is taken from the germline J gene. J is TRBJ1-4 and V is TRBV5-1; 9 positions agree with TRBD1. The CDR3 spans 16 residues. In germline, CDR1 is SGHRS, CDR2 YFSETQ. The ends lost 0 bases at V and 7 bases at J; junction bases unmatched: 7. The sequenced CDR3 bases are TGCGCCAGCAGCTTGGCCTCGGGACAGGGTGGTGAAAAA. Translation gives CASSLASGQGGEK. The CDR3 in its entirety is CASSLASGQGGEKLFF.

This clone came up many times. The read falls 3 residues short of the CDR3 end, and the missing part is taken from the germline J gene. The chain recombines TRBV11-2 with TRBJ2-5; D is undetermined. With 3 bases removed from V and 0 bases from J, the gap between germline ends came to 5 bases. CDR1 and CDR2 from the germline V gene are SGHAT and FQNNGV. The CDR3 has 13 amino acids. The CDR3 bases that were read are TGTGCCAGCAGCTTTGGCTACCAAGAGACC. Its protein is CASSFGYQET. The whole CDR3 region reads CASSFGYQETQYF.

This clone was counted at least ten times. The read ends 3 residues before the CDR3 terminus; that terminus is restored from the germline J gene. This sequence joins TRBV19 and TRBJ2-3; TRBD2 is a possible D gene (5 bases). The ends were cut back, 2 bases at V and 1 base at J, with 10 bases in the middle. This CDR3 is 15 amino acids long. Germline V gene sequence: CDR1 LNHDA, CDR2 SQIVND (reference sequence). The CDR3 region is CASSINERRTDTQYF. The part of the CDR3 DNA that was read is TGTGCCAGTAGTATAAATGAGCGGCGCACAGATACG.

This clone was seen a few times. The CDR3 end falls 3 residues outside the read, so it is completed with the germline J gene. The chain combines TRBV19 with TRBJ1-2; D is unresolved. Germline CDR1 reads LNHDA; CDR2 reads SQIVND (reference sequence). The CDR3 runs 15 residues. The sequenced part of the CDR3 DNA is TGTGCCAGTAGTATAAGACTAGCTTCGCCCAATGAC. It is translated as CASSIRLASPND. The whole CDR3 protein reads CASSIRLASPNDYTF.

This clone was seen ten or more times. With the read ending 3 residues before the CDR3 end, the germline J gene is used to fill in that end. The chain recombines TRBV20-1 with TRBJ1-1; no clear D. The V gene's germline CDR1 is DFQATT and CDR2 SNEGSKA (reference sequence). V lost 6 bases, J lost 3 bases, and 8 bases lay in between. The CDR3 runs 11 residues. The part of the CDR3 DNA that was read is TGCAGTGCCCCCTACCACACTGAA. Protein: CSAPYHTE. The full CDR3 protein reads CSAPYHTEAFF.

A word on this clone: The observed sequence ends 3 residues before the CDR3 terminus, with the missing tail filled in from the germline J gene. The chain is built from TRBV19 and TRBJ2-3, with a weak D call TRBD2 (5 bases). CDR1 and CDR2 from the germline V gene are LNHDA and SQIVND (reference sequence). The CDR3 length is 17 residues. Trimming stripped 4 bases from V and 4 bases from J, with 21 bases between. The part of the CDR3 DNA that was read is TGTGCCAGTAGTACCGCCCCACTAGTTTTGTATTCAGATACG. Its translation: CASSTAPLVLYSDT. In full, the CDR3 reads CASSTAPLVLYSDTQYF. Complete variable domain (other parts from reference TRBV19 and TRBJ2-3): DGGITQSPKYLFRKEGQNVTLSCEQNLNHDAMYWYRQDPGQGLRLIYYSQIVNDFQKGDIAEGYSVSREKKESFPLTVTSAQKNPTAFYLCASSTAPLVLYSDTQYFGPGTRLTVL.

The sample holds many counts of this clone. The read gets to within 3 residues of the CDR3 end, and the germline J gene fills in the rest. This chain connects TRBV5-1 to TRBJ1-1; D is undetermined. The CDR3 totals 14 residues. Trimming pared 1 base from V and 1 base from J, leaving 8 bases between. The V gene's germline CDR1 is SGHRS and CDR2 YFSETQ. The CDR3 loop is CASSLLPRNTEAFF. The covered CDR3 bases are TGCGCCAGCAGCTTGCTCCCTAGGAACACTGAA.

A remark on this clone: With the read ending 3 residues before the CDR3 end, the germline J gene is used to fill in that end. The V call is TRBV7-9, the J call TRBJ1-2, with a tentative D call TRBD1 (5 bases). From germline, CDR1 is SEHNR and CDR2 FQNEAQ (reference sequence). The CDR3 is made up of 13 amino acids. V lost 4 bases and J 6 bases, leaving 12 bases between the germline ends. The part of the CDR3 DNA that was read is TGTGCCAGCAGCTCGGCGGGGGACCATGGC. This encodes CASSSAGDHG. The CDR3 in full is CASSSAGDHGYTF.

This clone was seen ten or more times. The read finishes 3 residues shy of the CDR3 end, and the germline J gene is used to complete it. This rearrangement joins TRBV19 to TRBJ1-3; unclear D gene. The CDR3 covers 14 residues. The V and J ends lost 2 bases and 0 bases respectively, with 5 bases between them. Germline CDR1 and CDR2: LNHDA and SQIVND (reference sequence). The sequenced part of the CDR3 DNA is TGTGCCAGTAGTATACCCAACTCTGGAAACACC. This translates into CASSIPNSGNT. The whole CDR3 sequence is CASSIPNSGNTIYF.

This clone was observed many times. The read stops 3 residues short of the end of the CDR3; the missing end is completed from the germline J gene. J is TRBJ2-1 and V is TRBV5-1; TRBD2 might be the D (6 bases). This CDR3 has 13 residues. In germline, CDR1 is SGHRS, CDR2 YFSETQ. V lost 4 bases and J lost 4, with 9 bases in between. The part of the CDR3 DNA that was read is TGCGCCAGCAGCGGGACTTTTTACAATGAG. Protein product: CASSGTFYNE. The full CDR3 reads CASSGTFYNEQFF.

This clone was counted many times. The read finishes 3 residues shy of the CDR3 end, and the germline J gene is used to complete it. J is TRBJ2-4 and V is TRBV6-2 or TRBV6-3; TRBD1 agrees at 8 bases. The junction had 8 bases not matched to a gene; V was cut back by 2 bases and J by 8 bases. CDR1 is MNHEY, CDR2 SVGEGT, per germline. The CDR3 runs to 15 residues. CDR3 DNA, as far as it was read: TGTGCCAGCAGTTACCCCCCGGGACAGGAGGACATT. It encodes CASSYPPGQEDI. The full CDR3 sequence reads CASSYPPGQEDIQYF.

In the case of this clone: The CDR3 extends 3 residues past the end of the read, so its final part is completed from the germline J gene. The chain has TRBV18 and TRBJ2-3; D possibly matches TRBD1 or TRBD2 (6 bases each). Germline CDR1 KGHSH, CDR2 LQKENI. The CDR3 loop spans 16 amino acids. The DNA read from the CDR3 is TGTGCCAGCTCACCGCGTGGGAGGACAGTCCAAGGGACG. Protein product: CASSPRGRTVQGT. The entire CDR3 protein is CASSPRGRTVQGTQYF.

The table lists this clone with many counts. With the read ending 3 residues before the CDR3 end, the germline J gene is used to fill in that end. The chain combines TRBV6-2 or TRBV6-3 with TRBJ2-3; tentative D call: TRBD1 (6 bases). Trimming left V 0 bases short and J 2 bases short, with 9 bases between. CDR3 length: 15 residues. Germline V gene lookup returns CDR1 MNHEY and CDR2 SVGEGT. The CDR3 is CASSYSRGYTDTQYF. CDR3 bases read: TGTGCCAGCAGTTACTCGAGGGGGTACACAGATACG.

This clone was observed many times. The read halts 3 residues ahead of the CDR3 end, with the missing end drawn from the germline J gene. The chain carries TRBV2 and TRBJ2-6; D gene ambiguous. With 1 base removed from V and 0 bases from J, the gap between germline ends came to 4 bases. Germline CDR1 SNHLY, CDR2 FYNNEI. The CDR3 is 15 residues long. CDR3 DNA, as far as it was read: TGTGCCAGCAGTGAAGTCGGCTCTGGGGCCAACGTC. Protein: CASSEVGSGANV. The CDR3, in full, reads CASSEVGSGANVLTF.

This clone was recorded at least ten times. Here the CDR3 reads CSVVRGGYSTGELFF. CDR3 bases read: TGCAGCGTTGTGAGGGGGGGTTATAGCACCGGGGAG. V is TRBV29-1 and J is TRBJ2-2, with a tentative D call TRBD2 (7 bases). The read stops 3 residues short of the end of the CDR3; the missing end is completed from the germline J gene. Trimming left V 4 bases short and J 4 bases short, with 16 bases between. The CDR3 loop spans 15 amino acids. Per the germline V gene, CDR1 is SQVTM and CDR2 is ANQGSEA.

There are many counts of this clone. The read comes to an end 3 residues before the CDR3 does, leaving the germline J gene to fill in the end. The chain has TRBV10-3 and TRBJ2-2; tentatively, D is TRBD2 (5 bases). Germline values: CDR1 ENHRY, CDR2 SYGVKD. Trimming left V 4 bases short and J 2 bases short, with 11 bases between. The length of the CDR3 is 15 residues. CDR3 DNA (partial): TGTGCCATCAGTGTTGAGACTATTAACACCGGGGAG. Translation: CAISVETINTGE. The entire CDR3 sequence reads CAISVETINTGELFF.

This clone was recorded many times. Read sequence stops 3 residues before the CDR3 end, and the germline J gene provides the missing end. The rearrangement uses TRBV6-2 or TRBV6-3 and TRBJ2-1, with unresolved D. CDR1 is MNHEY and CDR2 is SVGEGT in the germline V gene. V shed 2 bases and J shed 4 bases, with 9 bases lying between them. The CDR3 is 14 residues long. CDR3 DNA (partial): TGTGCCAGCAGTTACCCGACACCATACAATGAG. It yields the protein CASSYPTPYNE. The CDR3 in its entirety is CASSYPTPYNEQFF.

This clone was counted many times. With the read ending 3 residues before the CDR3 end, the germline J gene is used to fill in that end. The rearrangement uses TRBV5-8 and TRBJ2-1; D perhaps matches TRBD2 (5 bases). Germline values: CDR1 SGHTS, CDR2 YDEGEE. The CDR3 runs 13 residues. V was cut by 4 bases and J by 6 bases, with 11 bases left in between. The part of the CDR3 DNA that was read is TGTGCCAGCAGCGCGTCGAGGGTCAATGAG. Its translation is CASSASRVNE. The whole CDR3 sequence reads CASSASRVNEQFF.

This clone was seen ten or more times. The read falls 3 residues short of the CDR3 end, and the missing part is taken from the germline J gene. The chain combines TRBV11-2 with TRBJ1-6; D is unresolved. Germline CDR1 is SGHAT and CDR2 is FQNNGV. The CDR3 is 13 amino acids. V dropped 2 bases and J dropped 9 bases, with 8 bases sitting between them. The sequenced part of the CDR3 DNA is TGTGCCAGCAGCTTACAAGGGCGTTCACCC. As protein: CASSLQGRSP. The whole CDR3 sequence is CASSLQGRSPLHF.